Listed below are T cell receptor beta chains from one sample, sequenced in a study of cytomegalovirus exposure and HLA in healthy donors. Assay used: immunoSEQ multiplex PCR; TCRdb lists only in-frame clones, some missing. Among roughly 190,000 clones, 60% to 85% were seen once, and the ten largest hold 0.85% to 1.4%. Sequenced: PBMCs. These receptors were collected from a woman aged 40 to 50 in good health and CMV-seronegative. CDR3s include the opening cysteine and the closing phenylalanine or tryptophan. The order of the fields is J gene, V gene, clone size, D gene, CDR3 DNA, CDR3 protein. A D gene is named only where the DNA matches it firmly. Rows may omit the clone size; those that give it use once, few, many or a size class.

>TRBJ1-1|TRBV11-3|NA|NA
TGTGCCAGCAGCTTAGGGCAGGCTGGCTACAACACTGAAGCTTTCTTT
CASSLGQAGYNTEAFF
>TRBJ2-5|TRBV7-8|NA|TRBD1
TGTGCCAGCAGCCTTAGAAACTTCGGACAGGGCCGTGGAGAGACCCAGTACTTC
CASSLRNFGQGRGETQYF
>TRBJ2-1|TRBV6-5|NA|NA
TGTGCCAGCAGTTACTCGAAGGGAGGTTGGGATGAGCAGTTCTTC
CASSYSKGGWDEQFF
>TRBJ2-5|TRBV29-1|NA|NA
TGCAGCGTTGAAGAGTCAGGGTATGAGACCCAGTACTTC
CSVEESGYETQYF
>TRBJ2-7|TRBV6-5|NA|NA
TGTGCCAGCAGGCGGGACGTCGAGCAGTACTTC
CASRRDVEQYF
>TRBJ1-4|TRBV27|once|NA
TGTGCCAGCAGTTTGCAACGGGATGAAAAACTGTTTTTT
CASSLQRDEKLFF
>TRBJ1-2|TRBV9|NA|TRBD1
TGTGCCAGCAGCAAAACGGACAGGGGCGACTATGGCTACACCTTC
CASSKTDRGDYGYTF
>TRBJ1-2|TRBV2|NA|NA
TGTGCCAGCACCAAGGAGGGAGAGTGGCGCGGCTACACCTTC
CASTKEGEWRGYTF
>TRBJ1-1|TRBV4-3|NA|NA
TGCGCCAGTAGCCAAGAGGTACAGCAGAACACTGAAGCTTTCTTT
CASSQEVQQNTEAFF
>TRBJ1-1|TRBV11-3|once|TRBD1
TGTGCCAGCAGCAATACCCGGACAGGGTTTACTGAAGCTTTCTTT
CASSNTRTGFTEAFF
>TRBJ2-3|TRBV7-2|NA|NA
TGTGCCAGTACTAGCGACCCAGGGGGCACAGATACGCAGTATTTT
CASTSDPGGTDTQYF
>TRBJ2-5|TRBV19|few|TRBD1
TGTGCCAGTAGTATCCTACGACAGGGACAAGAGACCCAGTACTTC
CASSILRQGQETQYF
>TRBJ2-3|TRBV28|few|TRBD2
TGTGCCAGCAGTACAACTAGCGGCCACAGGCATTTT
CASSTTSGHRHF
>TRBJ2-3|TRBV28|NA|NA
TGTGCCAGCAGTTTCGGTGGGAGGCCTACAGATACGCAGTATTTT
CASSFGGRPTDTQYF
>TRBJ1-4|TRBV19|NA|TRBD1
TGTGCCAGTAGTCCGGGGACAGGTCGGAATGAAAAACTGTTTTTT
CASSPGTGRNEKLFF
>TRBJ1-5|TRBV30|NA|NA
TGTGCCTGGACCCGCCCGGTACGTTGGTCTTATAGCAATCAGCCCCAGCATTTT
CAWTRPVRWSYSNQPQHF